This TCR beta chain derives from a study of blood T cell repertoires in COVID-19. Whole-study context: COVID-19 samples from acute and convalescent phases originated in the United States, Italy and Spain. PBMCs, B-cell-depleted T cells, or T cells provided the cDNA or gDNA that made up the material.

Germline V gene lookup returns CDR1 WNHNN and CDR2 SYGVQD (reference sequence). The CDR3 length is 16 residues. V shed 7 bases, J shed 5 bases, and the junction held 10 bases outside the gene matches. In the original workflow: Estimates of nucleated cell counts were drawn from the amplification of reference gene primers. TCRdb's table, derived via immunoSEQ multiplex PCR, lists solely in-frame clones and lacks some. For V, J and clone size, that table is used; D and trimming come from the DNA. The sample yields roughly 97,000 clones, 82% seen once. The J gene is TRBJ2-1, the V gene TRBV10-1; 11 nucleotides match TRBD2. The source is a man aged 60 to 75 with acute or convalescent COVID-19. The sample taken for sequencing was peripheral blood. CDR3 sequence: CASTPSGTSGNNEQFF. In DNA, the CDR3 is TGCGCCAGCACGCCGTCCGGGACTAGCGGAAACAATGAGCAGTTCTTC.